This is a list of T cell receptor beta chains from one sample in a study of T cells of healthy individuals. MiXCR, applied by TCRdb to the 5' RACE reads, yields one record per CDR3 protein. There are 60,000 to 80,000 distinct CDR3 sequences in the sample; 16% occur only once, and 4% to 5% lies in the top ten. The receptors were sampled from a human donor in good health. Both conserved end residues are part of each CDR3. D genes are given only for firm matches. A clone size is listed for some rows: how often the clone was seen (once, few, many), or a class if it is expanded.

CDR3aa,CDR3nt,v_gene,abundance,d_gene,j_gene
CASSLGRASGNDEQYF,TGTGCCAGCAGCCTAGGTCGGGCTAGCGGGAACGACGAGCAGTACTTC,TRBV4-2,NA,TRBD2,TRBJ2-7
CASSQRDRGLTDTQYF,TGCGCCAGCAGCCAGCGGGACAGGGGGCTAACAGATACGCAGTATTTT,TRBV4-3,NA,TRBD1,TRBJ2-3
CASSQDVRESYNSPLHF,TGCGCCAGCAGCCAAGATGTACGGGAGTCCTATAATTCACCCCTCCACTTT,TRBV4-1,few,NA,TRBJ1-6
CASSSSGPTDTQYF,TGTGCCAGCAGCAGTAGCGGGCCCACAGATACGCAGTATTTT,TRBV4-2,NA,TRBD2,TRBJ2-3
CAISDHRDPRGETQYF,TGTGCCATCAGTGATCACCGGGATCCTAGGGGAGAGACCCAGTACTTC,TRBV10-3,few,NA,TRBJ2-5
CASSLNGADTQYF,TGCGCCAGCAGCTTGAATGGGGCGGATACGCAGTATTTT,TRBV5-1,NA,NA,TRBJ2-3
CASSSGRRGYTF,TGTGCCAGCAGTTCGGGGCGTCGGGGCTACACCTTC,TRBV6-5,many,NA,TRBJ1-2
CSVDRAQVVETQYF,TGCAGCGTTGATAGGGCACAGGTGGTAGAGACCCAGTACTTC,TRBV29-1,few,NA,TRBJ2-5
CASSLSGDRNQPQHF,TGCGCCAGCAGCTTGTCAGGGGACCGCAATCAGCCCCAGCATTTT,TRBV5-1,NA,NA,TRBJ1-5
CSGTSGRNTEAFF,TGCAGCGGAACCAGTGGGCGGAACACTGAAGCTTTCTTT,TRBV29-1,NA,NA,TRBJ1-1
CASKASGGTYEQYF,TGTGCCAGCAAAGCTAGCGGGGGAACCTACGAGCAGTACTTC,TRBV6-1,NA,TRBD2,TRBJ2-7
CASRPSGLGGASEQFF,TGTGCCAGCAGACCCTCCGGGTTAGGGGGGGCAAGTGAGCAGTTCTTC,TRBV12-3/TRBV12-4,few,NA,TRBJ2-1
CASRSTGHLYQPQHF,TGTGCCAGCAGGTCTACGGGACACTTATATCAGCCCCAGCATTTT,TRBV28,NA,NA,TRBJ1-5
CASRHDRAWNQPQHF,TGTGCCAGCAGACACGACAGGGCATGGAATCAGCCCCAGCATTTT,TRBV28,many,TRBD1,TRBJ1-5
CSASPLAVITYNEQFF,TGCAGTGCTAGTCCCCTAGCGGTCATCACCTACAATGAGCAGTTCTTC,TRBV20-1,many,TRBD2,TRBJ2-1
CASSLGVGAAPTYEQYF,TGTGCCAGCAGCTTAGGGGTGGGGGCGGCCCCGACCTACGAGCAGTACTTC,TRBV7-8,NA,NA,TRBJ2-7
CASIQGTDTQYF,TGTGCCAGCATCCAAGGCACAGATACGCAGTATTTT,TRBV7-9,few,NA,TRBJ2-3
CASSSLGAGANVLTF,TGTGCCAGCAGTTCTTTAGGGGCTGGGGCCAACGTCCTGACTTTC,TRBV6-1,NA,NA,TRBJ2-6
CASSGNSSGGSYNEQFF,TGTGCCAGCAGTGGAAACTCGAGCGGGGGATCCTACAATGAGCAGTTCTTC,TRBV25-1,few,TRBD2,TRBJ2-1
CASSQVEMLSYNSPLHF,TGCGCCAGCAGCCAAGTGGAGATGCTCTCCTATAATTCACCCCTCCACTTT,TRBV4-3,many,NA,TRBJ1-6
CASSLTGGAEQYF,TGTGCCAGCAGCTTAACGGGGGGCGCCGAGCAGTACTTC,TRBV7-9,few,NA,TRBJ2-7
CASSPPDRNYGYTF,TGTGCCAGCAGCCCCCCGGACAGGAACTATGGCTACACCTTC,TRBV7-2,few,TRBD1,TRBJ1-2
CASSPRTFRVGDYF,TGTGCCAGCAGTCCGCGGACCTTCAGGGTGGGGGATTACTTC,TRBV12-3/TRBV12-4,NA,NA,TRBJ2-7
CASSLSWLGYDSPLHF,TGTGCCAGCAGCCTCTCATGGTTAGGGTACGATTCACCCCTCCACTTT,TRBV7-2,many,NA,TRBJ1-6
CASSALERGHEQFF,TGTGCCAGCAGCGCCCTCGAGAGGGGCCATGAGCAGTTCTTC,TRBV9,NA,NA,TRBJ2-1
CASSVGRGQSGAFF,TGTGCCAGCAGCGTAGGAAGGGGACAGTCGGGAGCTTTCTTT,TRBV9,NA,TRBD1,TRBJ1-1
CASSREGGPSSTDTQYF,TGCGCCAGCAGCCGGGAGGGAGGGCCTAGTAGCACAGATACGCAGTATTTT,TRBV4-3,many,TRBD2,TRBJ2-3
CASSSTLGGEKLFF,TGCGCCAGCAGCTCTACTCTTGGAGGCGAAAAACTGTTTTTT,TRBV5-1,many,NA,TRBJ1-4
CASSPSVSGANVLTF,TGTGCCAGCAGTCCTTCAGTCTCTGGGGCCAACGTCCTGACTTTC,TRBV12-3/TRBV12-4,many,NA,TRBJ2-6
CASRPTGGIGNYEQYF,TGTGCCAGCAGGCCTACAGGGGGCATTGGTAACTACGAGCAGTACTTC,TRBV28,many,TRBD1,TRBJ2-7
CATSPGGLGTAEQYF,TGCGCCACTTCGCCCGGGGGTCTGGGTACGGCCGAGCAGTACTTC,TRBV5-1,NA,NA,TRBJ2-7
CAISTRDQPQHF,TGTGCCATCAGTACAAGGGATCAGCCCCAGCATTTT,TRBV10-3,few,NA,TRBJ1-5
CASSPLGAGSTDTQYF,TGTGCCAGCAGTCCCCTTGGAGCGGGGAGCACAGATACGCAGTATTTT,TRBV27,many,TRBD2,TRBJ2-3
CASSQDWGKLFF,TGTGCCAGCTCACAAGATTGGGGAAAACTGTTTTTT,TRBV18,NA,NA,TRBJ1-4
CASSFAASGNTIYF,TGTGCCAGCAGTTTTGCGGCCTCTGGAAACACCATATATTTT,TRBV28,many,NA,TRBJ1-3
CARMYNEQFF,TGTGCCAGGATGTACAATGAGCAGTTCTTC,TRBV19,NA,NA,TRBJ2-1
CSASDRRNTEAFF,TGCAGTGCTAGCGACAGGCGGAACACTGAAGCTTTCTTT,TRBV20-1,few,NA,TRBJ1-1
CASSLGTPNTGELFF,TGTGCCAGCAGCCTCGGGACACCGAACACCGGGGAGCTGTTTTTT,TRBV7-9,few,NA,TRBJ2-2
CSASATLNSYNEQFF,TGCAGTGCTAGTGCGACACTAAACTCCTACAATGAGCAGTTCTTC,TRBV20-1,few,NA,TRBJ2-1
CASSLASAEVQIFLPYEQYF,TGTGCCAGCAGCTTGGCCTCAGCGGAAGTTCAAATTTTCCTCCCCTACGAGCAGTACTTC,TRBV5-6,many,NA,TRBJ2-7
CASSIGTEETQYF,TGTGCCAGTAGTATAGGGACAGAAGAGACCCAGTACTTC,TRBV19,few,NA,TRBJ2-5
CASSQVVGPLYNEQFF,TGTGCCAGCAGCCAAGTTGTGGGGCCACTCTACAATGAGCAGTTCTTC,TRBV3-1,NA,NA,TRBJ2-1
CASSSGQGSDTQYF,TGTGCCAGCAGTTCGGGACAGGGGTCAGATACGCAGTATTTT,TRBV27,NA,TRBD1,TRBJ2-3
CASSLDGSTDTQYF,TGTGCCAGCAGTTTAGACGGTAGCACAGATACGCAGTATTTT,TRBV27,few,NA,TRBJ2-3
CATSDPRRDIQETQYF,TGTGCCACCAGTGATCCCCGCAGGGACATCCAAGAGACCCAGTACTTC,TRBV24-1,NA,NA,TRBJ2-5
CASSESGGAPDTQYF,TGTGCCAGCAGTGAGTCCGGGGGGGCCCCAGATACGCAGTATTTT,TRBV6-4,few,TRBD2,TRBJ2-3
CASSLAANTEAFF,TGTGCCAGCAGCTTGGCAGCCAACACTGAAGCTTTCTTT,TRBV7-9,many,NA,TRBJ1-1
CASSGQGGDTQYF,TGTGCCAGCAGCGGACAGGGAGGAGATACGCAGTATTTT,TRBV7-9,many,TRBD1,TRBJ2-3
CASSSEFGEAFF,TGTGCCAGCAGCTCGGAATTCGGTGAAGCTTTCTTT,TRBV7-9,NA,NA,TRBJ1-1
CSAGDRSTDTQYF,TGCAGTGCAGGGGACAGAAGCACAGATACGCAGTATTTT,TRBV20-1,many,TRBD1,TRBJ2-3
CSARGTSGREQETQYF,TGCAGTGCTCGAGGGACTAGCGGGAGGGAACAAGAGACCCAGTACTTC,TRBV20-1,NA,TRBD2,TRBJ2-5
CASSLEGYYQETQYF,TGCGCCAGCAGCTTGGAGGGGTACTACCAAGAGACCCAGTACTTC,TRBV5-1,many,NA,TRBJ2-5